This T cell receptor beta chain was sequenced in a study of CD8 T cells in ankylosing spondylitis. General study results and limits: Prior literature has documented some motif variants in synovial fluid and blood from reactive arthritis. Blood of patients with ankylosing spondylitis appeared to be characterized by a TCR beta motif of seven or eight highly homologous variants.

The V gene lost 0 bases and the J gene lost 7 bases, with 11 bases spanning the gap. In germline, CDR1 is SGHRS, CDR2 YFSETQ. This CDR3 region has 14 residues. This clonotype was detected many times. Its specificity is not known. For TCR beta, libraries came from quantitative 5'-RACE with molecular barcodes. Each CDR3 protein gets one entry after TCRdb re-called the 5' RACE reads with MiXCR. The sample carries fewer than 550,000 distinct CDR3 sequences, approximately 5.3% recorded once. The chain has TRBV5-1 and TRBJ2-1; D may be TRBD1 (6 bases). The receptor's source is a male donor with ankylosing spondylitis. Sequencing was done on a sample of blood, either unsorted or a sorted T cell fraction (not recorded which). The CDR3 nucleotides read TGCGCCAGCAGCTTGGTTACAGGGTTGAATGAGCAGTTCTTC. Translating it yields CASSLVTGLNEQFF.